Many counts were recorded for the clone carrying this T cell receptor (beta chain). The data stem from a study of Graves' ophthalmopathy and Graves' hyperthyroidism. Disease in donors with ophthalmopathy had moderate-to-severe activity, CAS ≥3, NOSPECS ≥4 and under 3 months' duration. Amplified material comprised TCR beta CDR3 regions derived from RNA transcripts. After a first-round RT-PCR with HTBI primers, a second-round multiplex PCR was run. In TCRdb, the multiplex PCR reads were re-called with MiXCR into one record per CDR3 protein. The sample lists about 210,000 distinct CDR3 sequences, about 32% seen once, with 8.5% to 9.5% in the top ten. The specimen sequenced was peripheral blood. This TCR was recovered from a man in his fifties or sixties with Graves' ophthalmopathy.

The DNA of the CDR3 is TGCGCCAGCAGCCAAGTATCTCGGAATCAGGCTTTCTTT. It is translated as CASSQVSRNQAFF. The gene calls are TRBV4-1 and TRBJ1-1; D not certain. Trimming removed 1 base at V and 11 bases at J, with 14 bases between. This CDR3 is 13 amino acids long. The germline CDR1 and CDR2 sequences are MGHRA and YSYEKL.